This TCR beta chain is from a study of cytomegalovirus exposure and HLA in healthy donors. Study background: There were about 85 million unique TCRs (from HLA-typed donors) in an early data release. Study-level points and caveats: A later analysis showed TCR association rates differing by HLA locus, peaking at DRB1 and lowest at HLA-C. Most of the CMV-associated TCR beta chains (in a later analysis) appeared to be HLA-restricted. Analyses of presence and absence presupposed an approximately uniform sequencing depth across donors.

A multiplex PCR was run with 60 Vbeta primers and 13 Jbeta primers. Produced via immunoSEQ multiplex PCR; TCRdb's table is partial and in-frame only. The data contain around 130,000 clones, roughly 70% of them singletons. Germline values: CDR1 GTSNPN, CDR2 SVGIG (reference sequence). CDR3 length equals 12 residues. J gave up 5 bases and V 6 bases, and 5 bases lay outside the gene matches. Notes on this clone: Its antigen remains unidentified.

This receptor was taken from a man between 35 and 55 years old in good health and CMV-seropositive. This chain joins TRBV30 and TRBJ2-5; 8 positions agree with TRBD1. The specimen sequenced was PBMCs. The CDR3 DNA sequence: TGTGCCTGCCAGGGGGCTGGGGAGACCCAGTACTTC. It translates to CACQGAGETQYF.